Each of the 16 T cell receptor beta chains below was sequenced from the same sample in a study of identical twins. TCRdb analysed the 5' RACE reads with MiXCR anew, one entry per CDR3 protein. The sample yields just under 650,000 distinct CDR3 sequences, about 7% seen once. The same sample was also used in a study of yellow fever vaccine responses in identical twins.

Source material: PBMCs. The receptors were sampled from a woman aged 18-29 years in good health.

The V and J genes are TRBV5-1 and TRBJ1-1; no definite D call. This CDR3 has 18 amino acids. V was pared by 0 bases and J by 1 base, with 19 bases between. Germline assignment: CDR1 SGHRS and CDR2 YFSETQ. As DNA, the CDR3 is TGCGCCAGCAGCTTGGAGCCCTTTTACGCCGAAAAGAACACTGAAGCTTTCTTT. Its protein product is CASSLEPFYAEKNTEAFF.

In its sample, this clonotype was seen many times. CDR3 bases: TGCGCCAGCAGCCCTGGGACAGGCCTTACCCGCGGCTACACCTTC. It is translated as CASSPGTGLTRGYTF. The chain employs TRBV5-1 and TRBJ1-2, with 8 bases matching TRBD1. Germline-derived CDR1 and CDR2 are SGHRS and YFSETQ. The V and J ends lost 4 bases and 8 bases, in that order; junction bases with no gene match: 13. The CDR3 is 15 residues long. Full variable domain (missing parts from reference TRBV5-1 and TRBJ1-2): KAGVTQTPRYLIKTRGQQVTLSCSPISGHRSVSWYQQTPGQGLQFLFEYFSETQRNKGNFPGRFSGRQFSNSRSEMNVSTLELGDSALYLCASSPGTGLTRGYTFGSGTRLTVV.

The chain carries TRBV7-9 and TRBJ2-5; either TRBD1 or TRBD2 may supply D (5 bases each). The CDR3 runs 15 residues. From germline, CDR1 is SEHNR and CDR2 FQNEAQ (reference sequence). V lost 5 bases and J 3 bases, leaving 16 bases between the germline ends. CDR3 nucleotide sequence: TGTGCCAGCAGCCCCCTCGGGGCACTTAAAGAGACCCAGTACTTC. This codes for CASSPLGALKETQYF. The full variable domain, in which reference TRBV7-9 and TRBJ2-5 provide the parts outside the CDR3, is DTGVSQNPRHKITKRGQNVTFRCDPISEHNRLYWYRQTLGQGPEFLTYFQNEAQLEKSRLLSDRFSAERPKGSFSTLEIQRTEQGDSAMYLCASSPLGALKETQYFGPGTRLLVL.

The genes are TRBV6-5 and TRBJ2-1; D possibly corresponds to TRBD2 (6 bases). There are 16 residues in the CDR3. The germline V and J ends were trimmed by 0 bases and 9 bases, with 18 bases remaining between them. Germline V gives CDR1 MNHEY, CDR2 SVGAGI. The CDR3 DNA reads as TGTGCCAGCAGTTACTCGATTGGCGGGAAGGCGAGTGAGCAGTTCTTC. This codes for CASSYSIGGKASEQFF.

The table lists this clonotype with many counts. The rearrangement uses TRBV6-1 and TRBJ2-1; TRBD2 aligns across 8 bases. Germline trimming cut 6 bases from V and 3 bases from J; bases unmatched to any gene: 1. CDR1 and CDR2 from the germline V gene are MNHNS and SASEGT. The CDR3 totals 13 residues. This CDR3 is CASRLADYNEQFF. CDR3 DNA: TGTGCCAGCAGACTAGCGGACTACAATGAGCAGTTCTTC.

In its sample, this clonotype was seen a few times. J is TRBJ2-7 and V is TRBV20-1, with TRBD1 as a possible D gene (7 bases). V gave up 5 bases and J gave up 5 bases, with 19 bases separating them. The CDR3 is made up of 14 amino acids. The germline CDR1 and CDR2 sequences are DFQATT and SNEGSKA (reference sequence). CDR3 bases: TGCAGTGCTCCTACGGCAGGGGGGTCCCACGAGCAGTACTTC. Protein: CSAPTAGGSHEQYF.

A note on this clonotype: Germline and junction disagree at one end, which may indicate a read error. The chain is built from TRBV7-9 and TRBJ2-5; D is unresolved. CDR3 length: 14 amino acids. CDR1 SEHNR and CDR2 FQNEAQ come from the germline V gene (reference sequence). DNA of the CDR3: TGTGCCAGGAGCTCAGGCCTTTACCAAGAGACCCAGTACTTC. The encoded protein is CARSSGLYQETQYF.

This clonotype came up many times. This chain links TRBV10-3 with TRBJ2-7; no firm D call. Trimming took 0 bases from V and 2 from J, leaving 14 bases between them. CDR1 is ENHRY, CDR2 SYGVKD, per germline. CDR3 size: 16 residues. The CDR3 DNA reads as TGTGCCATCAGTGAGTCGGCGGCGCATAACCCCTACGAGCAGTACTTC. Amino acids: CAISESAAHNPYEQYF.

This clonotype was picked up a small number of times. The chain recombines TRBV7-3 with TRBJ1-1; no reliable D call. Trimming removed 5 bases at V and 4 bases at J, with 17 bases between. This CDR3 is built from 15 residues. Germline assignment: CDR1 SGHTA and CDR2 FQGTGA. The CDR3, as DNA: TGTGCCAGCAGCCCCTTCGGCCCCAGGATCACTGAAGCTTTCTTT. Translating gives CASSPFGPRITEAFF.

This clonotype was found many times. The chain couples TRBV27 to TRBJ1-2; D is perhaps TRBD1 (6 bases). The V gene lost 2 bases and the J gene lost 2 bases, with 9 bases spanning the gap. The germline CDR1 and CDR2 sequences are MNHEY and SMNVEV (reference sequence). The CDR3 has 14 residues. CDR3: CASSLVRGNYGYTF. Written as DNA, the CDR3 is TGTGCCAGCAGTTTAGTCAGGGGAAACTATGGCTACACCTTC.

This clonotype was picked up many times. CDR3 amino acids: CSALGRGQPQHF. CDR3 in DNA: TGCAGTGCGCTCGGTCGGGGTCAGCCCCAGCATTTT. V usage is TRBV20-1 and J usage is TRBJ1-5; unclear D gene. Germline V CDR1 and CDR2: DFQATT, SNEGSKA (reference sequence). The germline V and J ends were trimmed by 6 bases and 6 bases, with 12 bases remaining between them. This CDR3 spans 12 amino acids.

Many counts were recorded for this clonotype. The V call is TRBV6-6, the J call TRBJ1-1; D is unclear. The CDR3 sequence is 13 residues long. Germline CDR1 is MNHNY and CDR2 is SVGAGI (reference sequence). Trimming took off 2 bases at V and 4 bases at J, with 8 bases between the two ends. Here the CDR3 DNA reads TGTGCCAGCAGTTACGAGGGATTCACTGAAGCTTTCTTT. It translates to CASSYEGFTEAFF.

This clonotype was observed a few times. The genes are TRBV29-1 and TRBJ2-1, with 11 bases identical to TRBD2. Germline CDR1 is SQVTM and CDR2 is ANQGSEA. J lost 4 bases, V lost 4 bases, and 9 bases had no gene match. CDR3 length: 16 amino acids. The CDR3 DNA sequence: TGCAGCGTTGTAGGTAGCGGGGGGGCCATATACAATGAGCAGTTCTTC. It codes for CSVVGSGGAIYNEQFF.

This chain uses TRBV24-1 with TRBJ2-2; either TRBD1 or TRBD2 may supply D (5 bases each). The CDR3 is 16 amino acids. V lost 9 bases to trimming and J lost 3 bases, with 19 bases between them. Germline CDR1 KGHDR, CDR2 SFDVKD. CDR3 protein: CATGDSTLGDTGELFF. The DNA of the CDR3 is TGTGCCACCGGAGACAGTACCTTGGGGGACACCGGGGAGCTGTTTTTT.

This rearrangement joins TRBV7-2 to TRBJ2-1, with 9 nucleotides matching TRBD2. CDR3 length: 14 residues. The germline V gene has CDR1 SGHTA and CDR2 FQGNSA. J was trimmed by 12 bases and V by 1 base; bases with no gene match: 7. The CDR3 here is CASSLDYGGRVQFF. DNA for the CDR3: TGTGCCAGCAGCTTAGATTACGGCGGGAGGGTGCAGTTCTTC. Full variable domain (outside the CDR3, taken from reference TRBV7-2 and TRBJ2-1): GAGVSQSPSNKVTEKGKDVELRCDPISGHTALYWYRQSLGQGLEFLIYFQGNSAPDKSGLPSDRFSAERTGGSVSTLTIQRTQQEDSAVYLCASSLDYGGRVQFFGPGTRLTVL.

This clonotype was found many times. The chain uses TRBV6-2 or TRBV6-3 and TRBJ2-2; 9 bases fit TRBD1. The CDR3 is 16 amino acids. Germline trimming cut 7 bases from V and 7 bases from J; bases unmatched to any gene: 13. Per germline, CDR1 MNHEY and CDR2 SVGEGT. In DNA form, the CDR3 reads TGTGCCAGCAATAGACCCCTGACAGGGGGTCACGGGGAGCTGTTTTTT. Its protein is CASNRPLTGGHGELFF.